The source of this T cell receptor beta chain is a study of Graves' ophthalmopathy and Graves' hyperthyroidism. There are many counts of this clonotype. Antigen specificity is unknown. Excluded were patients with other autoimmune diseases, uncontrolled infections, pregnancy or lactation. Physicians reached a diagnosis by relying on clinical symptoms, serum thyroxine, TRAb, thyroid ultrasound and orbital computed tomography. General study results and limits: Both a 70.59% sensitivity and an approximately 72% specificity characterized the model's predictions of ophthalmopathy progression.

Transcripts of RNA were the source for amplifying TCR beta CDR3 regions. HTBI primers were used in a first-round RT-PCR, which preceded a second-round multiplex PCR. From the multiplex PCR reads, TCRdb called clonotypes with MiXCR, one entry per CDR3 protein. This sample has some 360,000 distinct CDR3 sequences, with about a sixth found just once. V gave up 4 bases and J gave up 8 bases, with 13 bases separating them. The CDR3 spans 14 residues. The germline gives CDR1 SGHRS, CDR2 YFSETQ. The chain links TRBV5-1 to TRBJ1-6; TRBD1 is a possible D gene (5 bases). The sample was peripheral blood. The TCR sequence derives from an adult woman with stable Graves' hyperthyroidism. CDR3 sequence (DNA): TGCGCCAGCAGCCTCGACAGTAGAGATTCACCCCTCCACTTT. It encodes CASSLDSRDSPLHF. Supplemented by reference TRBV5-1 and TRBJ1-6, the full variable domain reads KAGVTQTPRYLIKTRGQQVTLSCSPISGHRSVSWYQQTPGQGLQFLFEYFSETQRNKGNFPGRFSGRQFSNSRSEMNVSTLELGDSALYLCASSLDSRDSPLHFGNGTRLTVT.